This section outlines one T cell receptor (beta chain) sequence together with its context. Antigen: not known. TCRdb re-called the 5' RACE reads with MiXCR, one entry per CDR3 protein. The sample contains hundreds of thousands of distinct CDR3 sequences, roughly 8.7% of which appear only once. These data originate in a study of T cells after yellow fever vaccination. V was trimmed by 0 bases and J by 4 bases, leaving 13 bases between them. The length of the CDR3 is 16 residues. Germline CDR1 SGHDN, CDR2 FVKESK. Study-wide points: Peak timing came faster in the weaker secondary response, day 5 versus 15.

This clonotype was sampled from a man in his late teens or twenties who received the YFV17D yellow fever vaccine. The rearrangement links TRBV14 to TRBJ2-1; perhaps TRBD1 as D (6 bases). The specimen was CD4+ T cells sorted from PBMCs, collected 5 days after the yellow fever booster vaccination. This CDR3 is CASSQDVMDRYNEQFF. The CDR3, as DNA: TGTGCCAGCAGCCAAGATGTAATGGACAGATACAATGAGCAGTTCTTC.